These 19 T cell receptor beta chains were all obtained from the same sample, sequenced in a study of T cell responses to AZD1222 COVID-19 vaccine. Clones were sequenced by immunoSEQ multiplex PCR, and TCRdb holds only the in-frame ones, with some missing. This table holds some 140,000 clones, 90% to 95% found once. The sequencing used peripheral blood, collected on day 0 of AZD1222 vaccination. All receptors come from an adult in good health.

The rearrangement uses TRBV7-8 and TRBJ1-4, with D unclear. V was clipped by 6 bases and J by 8 bases, with 16 bases between them. There are 14 residues in the CDR3. In germline, CDR1 is SGHVS, CDR2 FQNEAQ. CDR3 coding DNA: TGTGCCAGCAGACCGTCTCCGGAAGGGGAAAAACTGTTTTTT. Its protein is CASRPSPEGEKLFF.

The chain employs TRBV3-1 (or the pseudogene TRBV3-2) and TRBJ2-1, with 7 bases fitting TRBD1. This CDR3 has 14 residues. Germline CDR1 reads LGHDT; CDR2 reads YNNKEL (reference sequence). J lost 7 bases, V lost 5 bases, and 8 bases had no gene match. The CDR3 DNA reads as TGTGCCAGCAGCGAGGAGACAGGGTCAAATGAGCAGTTCTTC. It translates to CASSEETGSNEQFF.

This chain links TRBV6-6 with TRBJ2-1, with 11 bases lining up with TRBD2. In germline, CDR1 is MNHNY, CDR2 SVGAGI (reference sequence). V dropped 3 bases and J dropped 6; count of bases not matched to a gene: 1. CDR3 size: 14 residues. This chain's CDR3 is CASSYGTSGNEQFF. In DNA, the CDR3 is TGTGCCAGCAGTTATGGGACTAGCGGCAATGAGCAGTTCTTC.

The J gene is TRBJ1-3, the V gene TRBV3-1 (or the pseudogene TRBV3-2); D gene uncertain. This CDR3 region has 12 residues. CDR1 is LGHDT and CDR2 is YNNKEL in the germline V gene (reference sequence). Trimming took 0 bases from V and 5 from J, leaving 2 bases between them. CDR3 residues: CASSQERNTIYF. The CDR3 nucleotides read TGTGCCAGCAGCCAAGAAAGAAACACCATATATTTT.

Turning to this clone: A read error may account for a junction end that differs from germline. The V call is TRBV7-9, the J call TRBJ2-5; D remains ambiguous. In germline, CDR1 is SEHNR, CDR2 FQNEAQ (reference sequence). The CDR3 is 14 residues long. This CDR3 reads CASSDDADHETQYF. CDR3 DNA: TGTGCCAGCAGCGACGACGCAGACCACGAGACCCAGTACTTC.

V and J are TRBV7-6 and TRBJ1-6, with no clear D. The CDR3 loop spans 15 amino acids. Germline CDR1 and CDR2: SGHVS and FNYEAQ. V gave up 5 bases and J gave up 9 bases, with 17 bases separating them. The CDR3 sequence: CASSLRRGYGSPLHF. The CDR3 coding sequence is TGTGCCAGCAGCCTCCGGCGGGGTTATGGTTCACCCCTCCACTTT.

This chain's CDR3 is CASSLPVTSGGNHEQFF. The CDR3 DNA reads as TGTGCCAGCAGCTTACCGGTGACTAGCGGGGGGAACCATGAGCAGTTCTTC. This chain joins TRBV7-2 and TRBJ2-1; 13 bases match TRBD2. V was clipped by 2 bases and J by 8 bases; unmatched bases: 9. The length of the CDR3 is 17 residues. Germline lookup yields CDR1 SGHTA and CDR2 FQGNSA.

This clone was seen a single time. This chain joins TRBV27 and TRBJ2-3; no clear D. Germline CDR1 is MNHEY and CDR2 is SMNVEV (reference sequence). CDR3 length: 15 amino acids. V was trimmed by 2 bases and J by 0 bases, leaving 9 bases between them. Here the CDR3 reads CASSLVEKSTDTQYF. The DNA for the CDR3 is TGTGCCAGCAGTTTAGTCGAAAAGAGCACAGATACGCAGTATTTT.

V is TRBV15 and J is TRBJ1-2; possibly TRBD1 for D (5 bases). The ends were cut back, 6 bases at V and 1 base at J, with 15 bases in the middle. Germline V gives CDR1 LNHNV, CDR2 YYDKDF (reference sequence). The CDR3 length is 15 residues. CDR3 amino acids: CATRAFGANNYGYTF. CDR3 nucleotide sequence: TGTGCCACCAGGGCTTTTGGGGCCAATAACTATGGCTACACCTTC.

V and J are TRBV19 and TRBJ1-1, with 7 bases identical to TRBD1. Trimming removed 6 bases from V and 1 base from J; junction bases left unmatched: 2. The germline V gene encodes CDR1 LNHDA and CDR2 SQIVND (reference sequence). CDR3 length: 13 amino acids. In DNA, the CDR3 is TGTGCCAGTAGCCGGGACAGGAACACTGAAGCTTTCTTT. As protein: CASSRDRNTEAFF.

The genes are TRBV9 and TRBJ2-1, with D perhaps matching TRBD1 or TRBD2 (5 bases each). The V end was cut by 0 bases, the J end by 5 bases, with 9 bases between. The CDR3 runs 14 residues. Germline lookup yields CDR1 SGDLS and CDR2 YYNGEE. In DNA form, the CDR3 reads TGTGCCAGCAGCGTAGCGGGGCTCGACAATGAGCAGTTCTTC. Residues: CASSVAGLDNEQFF.

The chain links TRBV29-1 to TRBJ2-5, with D unresolved. The V gene's germline CDR1 is SQVTM and CDR2 ANQGSEA. CDR3 size: 14 residues. Trimming shortened V by 4 bases and J by 5 bases, and 17 bases separated the two germline ends. In DNA form, the CDR3 reads TGCAGCGTTGCGTTTTCAGGCCCCGAGGAGACCCAGTACTTC. The encoded protein is CSVAFSGPEETQYF.

The V call is TRBV5-4, the J call TRBJ1-1; 8 bases align to TRBD1. Germline trimming cut 4 bases from V and 3 bases from J; bases unmatched to any gene: 2. CDR3 length: 13 residues. From germline, CDR1 is SGHNT and CDR2 YYREEE (reference sequence). CDR3 bases: TGTGCCAGCAGCGTGGACAGGGACACTGAAGCTTTCTTT. Translated: CASSVDRDTEAFF.

The chain uses TRBV9 and TRBJ2-1, with D perhaps given as TRBD1 or TRBD2 (5 bases each). The CDR3 runs 14 residues. V lost 4 bases and J lost 5, with 13 bases in between. Germline CDR1 reads SGDLS; CDR2 reads YYNGEE. CDR3 residues: CASSSWGTHNEQFF. Written as DNA, the CDR3 is TGTGCCAGCAGCTCCTGGGGGACCCACAATGAGCAGTTCTTC.

The chain is built from TRBV6-2 or TRBV6-3 and TRBJ1-1; no clear D. Looked up from germline, CDR1 is MNHEY and CDR2 is SVGEGT. V shed 2 bases and J shed 1 base, with 8 bases lying between them. This CDR3 contains 14 residues. The CDR3 protein is CASSYRLRNTEAFF. The CDR3 nucleotides are TGTGCCAGCAGTTACAGGTTACGGAACACTGAAGCTTTCTTT.

The chain recombines TRBV7-2 with TRBJ2-4; D is ambiguous. Trimming took 5 bases from V and 6 from J, leaving 20 bases between them. This CDR3 has 16 residues. Germline CDR1 and CDR2: SGHTA and FQGNSA. CDR3 sequence: CASSAGFSVTINIQYF. CDR3 coding DNA: TGTGCCAGCAGCGCAGGTTTCTCGGTCACAATAAACATTCAGTACTTC.

The chain is built from TRBV28 and TRBJ1-2, with D perhaps TRBD1 (5 bases). The V end lost 1 base, the J end lost 8 bases, and 14 bases lay between the germline ends. The CDR3 has 14 residues. CDR1 MDHEN and CDR2 SYDVKM come from the germline V gene. The CDR3 coding sequence is TGTGCCAGCAGTTTATTCGCAGGGAACCAGGGCTACACCTTC. Residues: CASSLFAGNQGYTF.

The chain uses TRBV7-2 and TRBJ1-1; 9 bases fit TRBD1. The CDR3 is 14 amino acids. V trimming: 4 bases; J trimming: 6 bases; junction bases outside the gene matches: 6. Per the germline V gene, CDR1 is SGHTA and CDR2 is FQGNSA. CDR3 nucleotides: TGTGCCAGCAGCTCCGGGACAGGGTTCGCTGAAGCTTTCTTT. Its protein is CASSSGTGFAEAFF.

The genes are TRBV29-1 and TRBJ1-4; no definite D call. V was clipped by 4 bases and J by 7 bases, with 4 bases between them. The germline V gene has CDR1 SQVTM and CDR2 ANQGSEA. The CDR3 consists of 10 residues. CDR3 in amino acids: CSVGSEKLFF. In DNA form, the CDR3 reads TGCAGCGTTGGAAGTGAAAAACTGTTTTTT.